These T cell receptor beta chains were read from a single sample in a study of CD8+ T cells in alopecia areata. Here immunoSEQ multiplex PCR was the method, and the copy in TCRdb shows in-frame clones only, minus some. The sample shows around 61,000 clones, approximately 46% of them seen only once. The sequenced sample was CD8+ T cells sorted from blood, obtained at week 0. The source of these receptors is a human donor with alopecia areata. The CDR3 runs from the conserved cysteine through the conserved F or W. D genes are given only for firm matches. For some rows the clone size is stated as once, few or many, or as a class when expanded; others skip it.

clone_size j_call v_call d_call cdr3_aa cdr3_nt
NA TRBJ2-5 TRBV7-9 NA CASRPGGLETQYF TGTGCCAGCAGACCTGGGGGGCTGGAGACCCAGTACTTC
NA TRBJ1-1 TRBV7-8 TRBD1 CASSSPGTGDTEAFF TGTGCCAGCAGCTCACCCGGGACAGGGGACACTGAAGCTTTCTTT
NA TRBJ2-2 TRBV9 NA CASSVAGTGELFF TGTGCCAGCAGCGTGGCTGGCACCGGGGAGCTGTTTTTT
NA TRBJ2-7 TRBV29-1 NA CSVDGLLGNEQYF TGCAGCGTGGACGGTCTCCTGGGGAACGAGCAGTACTTC
NA TRBJ2-5 TRBV4-1 TRBD2 CASSQEKGGRAGETQYF TGCGCCAGCAGCCAAGAAAAAGGCGGGAGGGCCGGCGAGACCCAGTACTTC
NA TRBJ2-1 TRBV30 TRBD2 CAWETSGPYNEQFF TGTGCCTGGGAGACTAGCGGGCCTTACAATGAGCAGTTCTTC
NA TRBJ2-1 TRBV4-1 TRBD2 CASSQPSGSYNEQFF TGCGCCAGCAGCCAACCTAGCGGCTCCTACAATGAGCAGTTCTTC
many TRBJ2-1 TRBV13 NA CASSEEGGLDNEQFF TGTGCCAGCAGCGAAGAGGGGGGTCTGGACAATGAGCAGTTCTTC
NA TRBJ1-1 TRBV6-1 NA CASSESGSRDTEAFF TGTGCCAGCAGTGAATCAGGTAGCAGGGACACTGAAGCTTTCTTT
NA TRBJ1-5 TRBV5-1 NA CASSPDTLGQPQHF TGCGCCAGCAGCCCGGACACCCTGGGTCAGCCCCAGCATTTT
few TRBJ2-7 TRBV11-2 TRBD2 CASSLEAGATYEQYF TGTGCCAGCAGCTTAGAAGCGGGAGCCACCTACGAGCAGTACTTC
NA TRBJ2-5 TRBV6-6 NA CASSPQVTQETQYF TGTGCCAGCAGTCCACAGGTCACCCAAGAGACCCAGTACTTC
few TRBJ2-1 TRBV25-1 NA CASSEYMGSEQFF TGTGCCAGCAGTGAATATATGGGCAGTGAGCAGTTCTTC
NA TRBJ2-5 TRBV27 NA CASSFRGSKETQYF TGTGCCAGCAGTTTCCGGGGTTCCAAAGAGACCCAGTACTTC